The rows below give T cell receptor beta chains drawn from one sample of a study of cytomegalovirus exposure and HLA in healthy donors. The protocol was immunoSEQ multiplex PCR, while the TCRdb copy is restricted to in-frame clones and leaves out a portion. The data show 110,000 to 150,000 clones, approximately 78% seen once. Specimen: PBMCs. Source of these receptors: a female donor in good health and CMV-seronegative. Each CDR3 is given with its conserved first and last residue. The D gene is left open where the match is weak. Expanded clones are given a class, and other clones once, few, many or no size at all.

NA	TRBV5-1	TRBD2	TRBJ2-7	CASSLLAGGNYEQYF	TGCGCCAGCAGCTTACTAGCGGGGGGAAACTACGAGCAGTACTTC
NA	TRBV7-3	NA	TRBJ2-3	CASTPGFSITDTQYF	TGTGCCAGCACCCCTGGCTTTTCCATTACAGATACGCAGTATTTT
NA	TRBV7-3	NA	TRBJ2-1	CASSPIPARSSYNEQFF	TGTGCCAGCAGCCCAATACCTGCAAGGAGCTCCTACAATGAGCAGTTCTTC
NA	TRBV30	NA	TRBJ1-1	CAGTASEAFF	TGTGCCGGTACAGCCTCGGAAGCTTTCTTT
NA	TRBV10-3	TRBD2	TRBJ2-7	CAISEPGLAGTYEQYF	TGTGCCATCAGTGAACCGGGACTAGCGGGAACCTACGAGCAGTACTTC
NA	TRBV27	NA	TRBJ2-2	CASSLDRYQRGRELFF	TGTGCCAGCAGTTTAGACAGATACCAAAGGGGGAGAGAGCTGTTTTTT
NA	TRBV5-6	TRBD2	TRBJ2-1	CASSHARLAGDEQFF	TGTGCCAGCAGCCACGCCCGGCTAGCGGGAGATGAGCAGTTCTTC
NA	TRBV6-1	NA	TRBJ2-5	CASSELGGETQYF	TGTGCCAGCAGTGAACTAGGGGGTGAGACCCAGTACTTC
NA	TRBV7-2	NA	TRBJ2-3	CASSLGHIRTDTQYF	TGTGCCAGCAGCCTTGGCCACATTCGCACAGATACGCAGTATTTT
NA	TRBV28	NA	TRBJ1-1	CASRGLGKGTEAFF	TGTGCCAGCAGGGGACTTGGAAAGGGGACTGAAGCTTTCTTT
NA	TRBV28	TRBD2	TRBJ2-5	CASSKSGGGWETQYF	TGTGCCAGCAGTAAGAGCGGGGGAGGGTGGGAGACCCAGTACTTC
NA	TRBV12-1	NA	TRBJ1-5	CASSPRDRDSGSQPQHF	TGTGCCAGCAGCCCTCGGGACAGGGATTCGGGTAGTCAGCCCCAGCATTTT
NA	TRBV5-1	NA	TRBJ1-1	CASSLQGLTNTEAFF	TGCGCCAGCAGCTTGCAAGGACTCACGAACACTGAAGCTTTCTTT
NA	TRBV7-9	NA	TRBJ1-2	CSSSLLGTLAYGYTF	TGTTCCAGCAGCCTGCTCGGGACACTGGCTTATGGCTACACCTTC
NA	TRBV10-3	NA	TRBJ1-4	CAISASRLINEKLFF	TGTGCCATCAGTGCCTCTAGGTTGATTAATGAAAAACTGTTTTTT
NA	TRBV10-3	NA	TRBJ2-3	CAISESAGTDTQYF	TGTGCCATCAGTGAGTCGGCGGGCACAGATACGCAGTATTTT
NA	TRBV11-3	TRBD1	TRBJ2-5	CASSPGDRVVGEETQYF	TGTGCCAGCAGCCCTGGGGACAGGGTAGTAGGGGAAGAGACCCAGTACTTC
NA	TRBV7-2	TRBD1	TRBJ2-7	CASSFSGTGIVGYYEQYF	TGTGCCAGCAGCTTCTCCGGGACAGGGATCGTGGGGTACTACGAGCAGTACTTC
NA	TRBV10-3	NA	TRBJ2-1	CAISETISVDEQFF	TGTGCCATCAGTGAGACGATCAGTGTGGATGAGCAGTTCTTC
once	TRBV19	NA	TRBJ2-5	CASSSRGLGETQYF	TGTGCCAGTAGTAGTCGGGGTCTCGGGGAGACCCAGTACTTC
NA	TRBV7-9	TRBD1	TRBJ2-1	CASSRIPMTGLAENEQFF	TGTGCCAGCAGCAGGATCCCTATGACAGGGTTAGCCGAAAATGAGCAGTTCTTC
NA	TRBV11-2	NA	TRBJ1-1	CASSLWTENTEAFF	TGTGCCAGCAGCCTATGGACAGAGAACACTGAAGCTTTCTTT
NA	TRBV7-9	TRBD1	TRBJ2-7	CASSSRQGPYEQYF	TGTGCCAGCAGCTCTCGACAGGGCCCCTACGAGCAGTACTTC
NA	TRBV10-3	NA	TRBJ2-2	CAISPYRGGDTGELFF	TGTGCCATCAGCCCCTACAGGGGGGGGGACACCGGGGAGCTGTTTTTT
NA	TRBV27	NA	TRBJ2-2	CASSLGATLITGELFF	TGTGCCAGCAGTTTAGGTGCAACTTTGATCACCGGGGAGCTGTTTTTT
once	TRBV28	TRBD2	TRBJ2-2	CASSLRGRGRAKLELFF	TGTGCCAGCAGTTTAAGGGGTCGCGGGAGGGCCAAGTTGGAGCTGTTTTTT
NA	TRBV19	NA	TRBJ1-1	CASSGGGGTEAFF	TGTGCCAGTAGCGGGGGAGGAGGCACTGAAGCTTTCTTT
few	TRBV4-2	TRBD2	TRBJ2-1	CASSQGFGTSGSDEQFF	TGTGCCAGCAGCCAGGGATTCGGGACTAGCGGGAGTGATGAGCAGTTCTTC
NA	TRBV6-6	TRBD1	TRBJ1-5	CASSWGQAPGEPQHF	TGTGCCAGCAGTTGGGGACAGGCCCCTGGCGAGCCCCAGCATTTT
few	TRBV28	TRBD1	TRBJ1-1	CARPRAGGMDTEAFF	TGTGCCAGGCCGAGGGCAGGGGGTATGGACACTGAAGCTTTCTTT
NA	TRBV5-1	NA	TRBJ1-2	CASSFTGLPNYGYTF	TGCGCCAGCAGCTTTACAGGGCTCCCTAACTATGGCTACACCTTC
NA	TRBV27	TRBD2	TRBJ2-1	CASSLSTSVHEQFF	TGTGCCAGCAGTCTGTCGACTAGCGTCCATGAGCAGTTCTTC
NA	TRBV28	TRBD1	TRBJ1-1	CASSLVDRGAFF	TGTGCCAGCAGCCTAGTGGACAGGGGAGCTTTCTTT
NA	TRBV28	NA	TRBJ2-7	CASARITGLRRDEQYF	TGTGCCAGCGCCCGAATAACGGGACTCCGAAGAGACGAGCAGTACTTC
once	TRBV10-3	TRBD2	TRBJ2-3	CATRLAETDTQYF	TGTGCCACTAGACTAGCGGAAACAGATACGCAGTATTTT
once	TRBV27	NA	TRBJ1-5	CATARWEGGRQPQHF	TGTGCCACCGCCCGATGGGAGGGCGGGCGTCAGCCCCAGCATTTT
NA	TRBV29-1	NA	TRBJ1-1	CSVAVSAGVRNPEAFF	TGCAGCGTGGCGGTCAGTGCCGGGGTAAGGAATCCTGAAGCTTTCTTT
NA	TRBV6-5	NA	TRBJ1-2	CASGLGTLVGGYTF	TGTGCCAGCGGTTTAGGGACACTTGTCGGTGGCTACACCTTC
NA	TRBV5-1	TRBD2	TRBJ2-3	CASSPSGRDTQYF	TGCGCCAGCAGCCCAAGCGGGAGGGATACGCAGTATTTT
NA	TRBV19	NA	TRBJ1-5	CASSIRGGPSNQPQHF	TGTGCCAGTAGTATACGGGGGGGGCCGAGCAATCAGCCCCAGCATTTT
few	TRBV5-6	NA	TRBJ2-1	CASSLSSGGTYNEQFF	TGTGCCAGCAGCTTGAGTTCTGGGGGCACCTACAATGAGCAGTTCTTC
NA	TRBV19	NA	TRBJ1-6	CASSILQGGVNSPLHF	TGTGCCAGTAGTATACTACAGGGCGGAGTAAATTCACCCCTCCACTTT
NA	TRBV28	NA	TRBJ1-4	CASSLGGVSEKLFF	TGTGCCAGCAGTTTGGGAGGGGTCAGTGAAAAACTGTTTTTT
NA	TRBV28	TRBD1	TRBJ2-1	CASSLGTGSPYNEQFF	TGTGCCAGCAGTTTAGGGACAGGGTCCCCTTACAATGAGCAGTTCTTC
NA	TRBV19	NA	TRBJ1-5	CASSGSQGSFNNQPQHF	TGTGCCAGTAGTGGGTCGCAGGGGTCTTTTAACAATCAGCCCCAGCATTTT